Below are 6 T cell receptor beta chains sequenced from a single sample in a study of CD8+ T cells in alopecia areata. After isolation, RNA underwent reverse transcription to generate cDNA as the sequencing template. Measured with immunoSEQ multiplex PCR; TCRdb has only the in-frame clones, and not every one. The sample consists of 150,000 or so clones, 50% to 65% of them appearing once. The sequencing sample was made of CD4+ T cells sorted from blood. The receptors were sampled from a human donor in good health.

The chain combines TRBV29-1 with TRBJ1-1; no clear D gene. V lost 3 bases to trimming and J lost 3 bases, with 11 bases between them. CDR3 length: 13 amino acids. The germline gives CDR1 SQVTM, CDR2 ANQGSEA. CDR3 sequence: CSVDKIGDTEAFF. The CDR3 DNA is TGCAGCGTTGATAAGATCGGGGACACTGAAGCTTTCTTT.

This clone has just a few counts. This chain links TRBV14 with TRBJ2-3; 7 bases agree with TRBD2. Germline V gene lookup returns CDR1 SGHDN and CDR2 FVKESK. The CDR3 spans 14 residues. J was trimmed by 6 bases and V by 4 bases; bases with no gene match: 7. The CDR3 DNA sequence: TGTGCCAGCAGCCGAATTCTTAGCGGGGATACGCAGTATTTT. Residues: CASSRILSGDTQYF.

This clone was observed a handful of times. The CDR3 reads CASSPILTSSTDTQYF. The CDR3 coding sequence is TGTGCCAGCAGCCCAATCTTAACCTCTAGCACAGATACGCAGTATTTT. The chain combines TRBV11-2 with TRBJ2-3; D unclear. Germline CDR1 reads SGHAT; CDR2 reads FQNNGV. The V and J ends lost 5 bases and 0 bases respectively, with 15 bases between them. The CDR3 is 16 amino acids.

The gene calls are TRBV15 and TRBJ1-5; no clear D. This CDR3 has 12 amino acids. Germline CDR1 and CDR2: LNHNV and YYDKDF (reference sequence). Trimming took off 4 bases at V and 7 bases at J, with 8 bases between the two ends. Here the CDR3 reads CATSTSEQPQHF. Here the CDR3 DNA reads TGTGCCACCAGCACTTCAGAACAGCCCCAGCATTTT.

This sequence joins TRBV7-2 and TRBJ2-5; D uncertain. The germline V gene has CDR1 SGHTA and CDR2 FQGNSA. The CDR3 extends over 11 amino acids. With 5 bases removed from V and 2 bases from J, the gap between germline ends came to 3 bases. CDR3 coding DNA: TGTGCCAGCAGCCGTCAAGAGACCCAGTACTTC. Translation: CASSRQETQYF. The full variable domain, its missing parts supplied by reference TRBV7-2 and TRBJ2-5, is GAGVSQSPSNKVTEKGKDVELRCDPISGHTALYWYRQSLGQGLEFLIYFQGNSAPDKSGLPSDRFSAERTGGSVSTLTIQRTQQEDSAVYLCASSRQETQYFGPGTRLLVL.

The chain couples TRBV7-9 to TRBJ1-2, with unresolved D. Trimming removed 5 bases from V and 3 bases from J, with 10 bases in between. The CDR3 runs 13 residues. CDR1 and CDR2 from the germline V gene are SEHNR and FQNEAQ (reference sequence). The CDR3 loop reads CASSQKRDYGYTF. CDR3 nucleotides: TGTGCCAGCAGCCAAAAGAGAGACTATGGCTACACCTTC.